This is a list of T cell receptor beta chains from one sample in a study of Graves' ophthalmopathy and Graves' hyperthyroidism. TCRdb re-called the multiplex PCR reads through MiXCR, storing one row per CDR3 protein. The data hold 650,000 to 800,000 distinct CDR3 sequences, with more than 40% observed a single time. Sequenced sample: peripheral blood. Receptors originate from an adult man with Graves' ophthalmopathy. Both conserved end residues are part of each CDR3. The D gene is left open where the match is weak. Where a row states a size, it is once, few, many or the class of an expanded clone; other rows omit it.

>TRBV15|TRBJ2-7|TRBD2|.
TGTGCCACCAGCGTGTTAGCGGGAGGGTGGTACGAGCAGTACTTC
CATSVLAGGWYEQYF
>TRBV5-1|TRBJ1-4|.|.
TGCGCCAGCCGCCTACTTGGCGAAAAACTGTTTTTT
CASRLLGEKLFF
>TRBV9|TRBJ1-2|.|few
TGTGCCAGCAGCCAAAGTCCGGGTAACTATGGCTACACCTTC
CASSQSPGNYGYTF
>TRBV9|TRBJ1-6|TRBD1|.
TGTGCCAGCAGCCATGGGACAGCACTTCCACCCCTCCACTTT
CASSHGTALPPLHF
>TRBV10-3|TRBJ1-4|TRBD1|.
TGTGCCAGCAGTTATTACCGACAGGGGGTTGAAAAACTGTTTTTT
CASSYYRQGVEKLFF
>TRBV7-2|TRBJ2-7|TRBD1|many
TGTGCCAGCAGCACAACCGGGACAGGGACTAATGAGCAGTACTTC
CASSTTGTGTNEQYF
>TRBV2|TRBJ1-2|TRBD1|.
TGTGCCAGCAGCGTTGTCGGGACAGGGAACGGCTACACCTTC
CASSVVGTGNGYTF
>TRBV3-1|TRBJ2-7|TRBD1|few
TGTGCCAGCAGCCAAGCGGGACAGCATTACGAGCAGTACTTC
CASSQAGQHYEQYF
>TRBV7-9|TRBJ1-4|.|.
TGTGCCAGCAGCTTAGGTGGGGCGGCTGAAAAACTGTTTTTT
CASSLGGAAEKLFF
>TRBV24-1|TRBJ2-2|.|many
TGTGCCACCAGTGATTTGCCGGGACAGCTGTTTTTT
CATSDLPGQLFF
>TRBV29-1|TRBJ2-7|TRBD1|.
TGCAGCTCACCTGGACAGGGGTCTATCTACGAGCAGTACTTC
CSSPGQGSIYEQYF
>TRBV7-9|TRBJ2-5|TRBD2|.
TGTGCCAGCAGCGGGGGGGCTAGCGGGAGGGATACGCAGTACTTC
CASSGGASGRDTQYF
>TRBV11-2|TRBJ1-1|.|many
TGTGCCAACAGTCCACGAGCTTTCTTT
CANSPRAFF
>TRBV2|TRBJ1-6|.|.
TGTGCCAGCAGAGGACTTAACACCGGGGGGCAGACTTCACCCCTCCACTTT
CASRGLNTGGQTSPLHF
>TRBV19|TRBJ2-2|.|.
TGTGCCAGTAGGGCGCGCGGGAACACCGGGGAGCTGTTTTTT
CASRARGNTGELFF
>TRBV7-2|TRBJ1-1|TRBD1|many
TGTGCCAGCAGGGAAAGGACAGGGGACACTGAAGCTTTCTTT
CASRERTGDTEAFF
>TRBV6-5|TRBJ1-5|.|.
TGTGCCAGCAAAAGATCATCCCGGACGGCTCGACAGCCCCAGCATTTT
CASKRSSRTARQPQHF
>TRBV13|TRBJ2-2|TRBD2|.
TGTGCCAGCAGCCTCCGGACTAGCGCTGGCGGGGAGCTGTTTTTT
CASSLRTSAGGELFF
>TRBV20-1|TRBJ1-1|.|many
TGCAGTGCTAGACTAACAGACATGAACACTGAAGCTTTCTTT
CSARLTDMNTEAFF
>TRBV11-1|TRBJ1-4|.|few
TGTGCCAGCAGCTTAGCGGGGACACCGAATGAAAAACTGGTTTTT
CASSLAGTPNEKLVF
>TRBV10-3|TRBJ2-5|.|.
TGTGCCAGCAGTACCCCAGAGTGGGAGACCCAGTACTTC
CASSTPEWETQYF
>TRBV7-2|TRBJ2-7|TRBD2|.
TGTGCCAGCAGCTTAGCGGGACTAGCGGGGAGCTCCTACGAGCAGTACTTC
CASSLAGLAGSSYEQYF
>TRBV29-1|TRBJ1-5|TRBD1|many
TGCAGCGCCAGACAGGGTGACAATCAGCCCCAGCATTTT
CSARQGDNQPQHF
>TRBV9|TRBJ1-6|.|many
TGTGCCAGCAGCCCTAACAGTTTGGCATCACCCCTCCACTTT
CASSPNSLASPLHF
>TRBV5-5|TRBJ2-6|TRBD1|many
TGTGCCAGCAACCCAGGGGGCAAGTGGTCTGGGGCCAACGTCCTGACTTTC
CASNPGGKWSGANVLTF
>TRBV7-8|TRBJ2-5|.|.
TGTGCCAGCAGCCAAGGAGCGCTGCTGGGGGGAACCCAGTACTTC
CASSQGALLGGTQYF
>TRBV15|TRBJ2-2|.|many
TGTGCCACCAGCGGCAGATCGAACACCGGGGAGCTGTTTTTT
CATSGRSNTGELFF
>TRBV29-1|TRBJ2-7|TRBD2|many
TGCAGCGCCGGGAGGTCCTACGAGCAGTACTTC
CSAGRSYEQYF
>TRBV7-9|TRBJ1-2|.|few
TGTGCCAGCAGCTTAACGAAGAACTATGGCTACACCTTC
CASSLTKNYGYTF
>TRBV7-2|TRBJ1-1|.|many
TGTGCCAGCAGCTCGCGCGGGATGGGGAGTGAAGCTTTCTTT
CASSSRGMGSEAFF
>TRBV19|TRBJ1-6|.|few
TGTGCCAGTAGTTCCGGGACTTTTAATTCACCCCTCCACTTT
CASSSGTFNSPLHF
>TRBV29-1|TRBJ1-2|TRBD1|.
TGCAGCGTTCAACAGGGGCCGAATGGCTACACCTTC
CSVQQGPNGYTF
>TRBV27|TRBJ1-6|.|.
TGTGCCAGCAGTTTACGAGGGGTGGGTTCACCCCTCCACTTT
CASSLRGVGSPLHF
>TRBV7-9|TRBJ1-2|TRBD1|many
TGTGCCAGCAGCTTAACGGGACAGGGGGCGAAAGGCTACACCTTC
CASSLTGQGAKGYTF
>TRBV29-1|TRBJ1-1|.|many
TGCAGCGTTGAAGATCCCGCTCTGAACACTGAAGCTTTCTTT
CSVEDPALNTEAFF
>TRBV6-6|TRBJ1-6|TRBD1|.
TGTGCCAGCAGTGAACAGGGGGGGTCCTACAATTCACCCCTCCACTTT
CASSEQGGSYNSPLHF
>TRBV7-9|TRBJ2-7|TRBD2|.
TGTGCCAGCAGCTTATCGTCTAGCGGTATGAACACCGGGGAGCAGTACTTC
CASSLSSSGMNTGEQYF
>TRBV29-1|TRBJ1-3|TRBD1|many
TGCAGCGTTTTTGACAGGGACTCTGGAAACACCATATATTTT
CSVFDRDSGNTIYF
>TRBV7-2|TRBJ1-6|TRBD1|.
TGTGCCAGCAGCCCGACAGGGGTAGGGCCCCTCCACTTT
CASSPTGVGPLHF
>TRBV5-4|TRBJ1-5|TRBD1|.
TGCGCCAGCAGCCACCCCGGGACAGACAATCAGCCCCAGCATTTT
CASSHPGTDNQPQHF
>TRBV12-3/TRBV12-4|TRBJ2-7|.|many
TGTGCCAGCAGTTCGACAGAAGGCGAGCAGTACTTC
CASSSTEGEQYF
>TRBV2|TRBJ2-3|.|.
TGTGCCAGCAGTGAAGCGGACTTGGGGGGCTTGTATACGCAGTATTTT
CASSEADLGGLYTQYF
>TRBV12-3/TRBV12-4|TRBJ2-7|.|many
TGTGCCAGCACTCACGGCGGACACGAGCAGTACTTC
CASTHGGHEQYF
>TRBV7-6|TRBJ2-7|.|.
TGTGCCGGCAGCTTGGGCACGACCTACGAGCAGTACTTC
CAGSLGTTYEQYF
>TRBV24-1|TRBJ1-1|.|.
TGTGCCACCGCAACCTACCTTACGAACACTGAAGCTTTCTTT
CATATYLTNTEAFF
>TRBV7-3|TRBJ2-5|.|.
TGTGCCAGCAGCGCGGGGGCAGGGTCATCAGAGACCCAGTACTTC
CASSAGAGSSETQYF
>TRBV7-3|TRBJ2-5|TRBD1|many
TGTGCCAGCAGCCCCCCACTGGGACAGTTCCAAGAGACCCAGTACTTC
CASSPPLGQFQETQYF
>TRBV19|TRBJ1-5|TRBD1|once
TGTGCCAGTAGTATGGACAGGTTTCAGCCCCAGCATTTT
CASSMDRFQPQHF
>TRBV7-9|TRBJ1-3|.|.
TGTGCCAGCAGCTCAGCGCTGAACACCATATATTTT
CASSSALNTIYF
>TRBV19|TRBJ1-2|.|many
TGTGCCAGTAGTATAGATGAGGGGCGCACGATCTATGGCTACACCTTC
CASSIDEGRTIYGYTF
>TRBV7-6|TRBJ1-6|TRBD1|.
TGTGCCAGCAGCTTAGAAGGGACAGTTAATTCACCCCTCCACTTT
CASSLEGTVNSPLHF
>TRBV12-3/TRBV12-4|TRBJ1-5|.|few
TGTGCCAGCAGTTTCTGGGGCGGGCGGGGTCAGCCCCAGCATTTT
CASSFWGGRGQPQHF
>TRBV7-9|TRBJ2-7|TRBD1|.
TGTGCCAGCAGCTCTCAGAGGACAGGGGGAGGCGAGCAGTACTTC
CASSSQRTGGGEQYF
>TRBV10-3|TRBJ2-5|TRBD2|few
TGTGCCAGCAGTCATCAACCCAGACTAGCGGGAGACCAAGAGACCCAGTACTTC
CASSHQPRLAGDQETQYF
>TRBV7-2|TRBJ2-7|TRBD2|few
TGCGCCAGCAGCCAGCCTAGCGGGAGGATCTACGAGCAGTACTTC
CASSQPSGRIYEQYF